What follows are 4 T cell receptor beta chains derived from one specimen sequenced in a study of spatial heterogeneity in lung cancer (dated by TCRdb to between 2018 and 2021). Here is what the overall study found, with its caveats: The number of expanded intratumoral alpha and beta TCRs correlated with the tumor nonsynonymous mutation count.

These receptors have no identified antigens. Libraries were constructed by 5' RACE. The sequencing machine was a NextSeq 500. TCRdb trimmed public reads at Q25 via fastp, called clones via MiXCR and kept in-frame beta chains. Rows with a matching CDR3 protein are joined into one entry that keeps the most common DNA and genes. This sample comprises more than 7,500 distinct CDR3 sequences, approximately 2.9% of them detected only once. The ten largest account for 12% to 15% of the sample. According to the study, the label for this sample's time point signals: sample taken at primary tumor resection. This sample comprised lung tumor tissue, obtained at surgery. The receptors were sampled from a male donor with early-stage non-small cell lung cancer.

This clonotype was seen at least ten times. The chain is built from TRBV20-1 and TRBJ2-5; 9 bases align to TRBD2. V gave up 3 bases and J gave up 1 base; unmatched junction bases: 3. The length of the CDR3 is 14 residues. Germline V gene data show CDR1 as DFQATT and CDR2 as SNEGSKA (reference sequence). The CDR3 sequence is CSARATSGQETQYF. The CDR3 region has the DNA TGCAGTGCTAGGGCGACTAGCGGCCAAGAGACCCAGTACTTC.

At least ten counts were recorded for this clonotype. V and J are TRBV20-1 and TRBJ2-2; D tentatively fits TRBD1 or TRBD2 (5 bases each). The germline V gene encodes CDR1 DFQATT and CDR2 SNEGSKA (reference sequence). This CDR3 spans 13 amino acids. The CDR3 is CSSPGQSTGELFF. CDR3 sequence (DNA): TGCAGCTCACCGGGGCAGAGCACCGGGGAGCTGTTTTTT.

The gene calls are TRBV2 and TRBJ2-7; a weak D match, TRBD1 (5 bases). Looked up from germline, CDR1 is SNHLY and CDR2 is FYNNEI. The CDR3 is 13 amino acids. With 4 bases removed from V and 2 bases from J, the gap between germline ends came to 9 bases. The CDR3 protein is CASSVGVPYEQYF. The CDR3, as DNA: TGTGCCAGCAGTGTAGGGGTCCCCTACGAGCAGTACTTC.

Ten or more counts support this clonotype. The CDR3 sequence: CASSIGLAKNIQYF. For the CDR3, the DNA is TGTGCCAGTAGTATCGGCCTAGCCAAAAACATTCAGTACTTC. This chain links TRBV19 with TRBJ2-4; D not certain. Germline assignment: CDR1 LNHDA and CDR2 SQIVND (reference sequence). The V end was cut by 3 bases, the J end by 0 bases, with 6 bases between. This CDR3 comprises 14 residues.